This entry is about one T cell receptor beta chain. CDR3 length: 18 residues. J was trimmed by 1 base and V by 2 bases; bases with no gene match: 9. Germline CDR1 KGHSH, CDR2 LQKENI. Followed over time, Seattle patients had been enrolled while infection was active. In the authors' methods: The assay estimated nucleated cells by amplifying reference gene primers. Sequenced by immunoSEQ multiplex PCR; TCRdb stores in-frame clones only, minus some. That table furnishes V, J and clone size, whereas the DNA furnished D and trimming. The table has 390,000 or so clones, roughly 86% seen once. The sample comes from a study of blood T cell repertoires in COVID-19.

This TCR was recovered from a young woman with COVID-19, enrolled during active disease. The V gene is TRBV18, the J gene TRBJ2-4; the match to TRBD2 covers 9 bases. Input material: peripheral blood. The CDR3 DNA is TGTGCCAGCTCACCAACACCCGGACTAGCGATCGCCAAAAACATTCAGTACTTC. Protein sequence: CASSPTPGLAIAKNIQYF. The variable domain in full, with the rest retrieved from reference TRBV18 and TRBJ2-4, is NAGVMQNPRHLVRRRGQEARLRCSPMKGHSHVYWYRQLPEEGLKFMVYLQKENIIDESGMPKERFSAEFPKEGPSILRIQQVVRGDSAAYFCASSPTPGLAIAKNIQYFGAGTRLSVL.